These 5 T cell receptor beta chains were all obtained from the same sample, sequenced in a study of cytomegalovirus exposure and HLA in healthy donors. Primers for the PCR totalled 60 Vbeta and 13 Jbeta. TCRdb keeps only in-frame clones here, not all; method: immunoSEQ multiplex PCR. The sample shows 150,000 to 200,000 clones, about 80% of them seen only once. Sequencing used PBMCs. Receptors originate from a woman aged 25 to 39 in good health and CMV-seropositive.

The genes are TRBV28 and TRBJ2-1; 7 nucleotides match TRBD2. The germline V gene encodes CDR1 MDHEN and CDR2 SYDVKM. Trimming removed 5 bases from V and 8 bases from J; junction bases left unmatched: 6. There are 13 residues in the CDR3. In DNA form, the CDR3 reads TGTGCCAGCAGTCCTAAGCGGGACTATGAGCAGTTCTTC. Protein: CASSPKRDYEQFF.

This chain joins TRBV4-2 and TRBJ2-1; 7 bases align to TRBD2. Germline V CDR1 and CDR2: LGHNA, YNFKEQ. The trim removed 2 bases at V and 5 bases at J, leaving 9 bases unmatched. The CDR3 extends over 16 amino acids. The CDR3 DNA is TGTGCCAGCAGCCAACGAGCTAGCGGCTTCGACAATGAGCAGTTCTTC. Translated, it gives CASSQRASGFDNEQFF.

This clone was counted between two and nine times. V and J are TRBV27 and TRBJ1-2; no clear D. Trimming shortened V by 8 bases and J by 0 bases, and 7 bases separated the two germline ends. Germline loops: CDR1 MNHEY, CDR2 SMNVEV (reference sequence). The CDR3 has 12 amino acids. CDR3 in DNA: TGTGCCAGCCGAGGGTCTAACTATGGCTACACCTTC. This encodes CASRGSNYGYTF.

The gene calls are TRBV5-5 and TRBJ1-1; tentatively, D is TRBD1 (6 bases). CDR3 size: 15 residues. The V end lost 2 bases, the J end lost 4 bases, and 15 bases lay between the germline ends. Germline V gives CDR1 SGHKS, CDR2 YYEKEE (reference sequence). CDR3: CASSLSSGGATEAFF. The DNA of the CDR3 is TGTGCCAGCAGCTTAAGTTCCGGGGGGGCCACTGAAGCTTTCTTT.

J is TRBJ1-1 and V is TRBV29-1; no clear D. V lost 4 bases to trimming and J lost 2 bases, with 14 bases between them. CDR3 length: 14 amino acids. The germline CDR1 and CDR2 sequences are SQVTM and ANQGSEA. CDR3 sequence: CSVALPGGNTEAFF. In nucleotides, the CDR3 is TGCAGCGTTGCACTCCCGGGAGGAAACACTGAAGCTTTCTTT.